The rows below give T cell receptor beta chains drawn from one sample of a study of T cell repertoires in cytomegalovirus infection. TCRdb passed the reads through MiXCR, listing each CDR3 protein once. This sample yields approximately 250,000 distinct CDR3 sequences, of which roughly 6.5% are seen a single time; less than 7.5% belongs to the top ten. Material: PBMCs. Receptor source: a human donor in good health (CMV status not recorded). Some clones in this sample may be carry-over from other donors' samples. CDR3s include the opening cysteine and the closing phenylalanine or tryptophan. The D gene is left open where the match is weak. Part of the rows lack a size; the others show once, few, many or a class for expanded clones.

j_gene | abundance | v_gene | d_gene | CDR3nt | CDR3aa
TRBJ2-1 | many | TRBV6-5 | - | TGTGCCAGCGGGGGCGCAAGGAATGAGCAGTTCTTC | CASGGARNEQFF
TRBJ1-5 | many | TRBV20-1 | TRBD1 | TGCAGTGCTAGTAGGACAGGAGTAAAACAGCCCCAGCATTTT | CSASRTGVKQPQHF
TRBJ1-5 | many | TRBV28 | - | TGTGCCAGCACCCCCCAGCAGGGACATCAGCCCCAGCATTTT | CASTPQQGHQPQHF
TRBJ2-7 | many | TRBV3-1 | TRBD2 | TGTGCCAGCAGTCATTCCGGGACTAGCTATGATGAGCAGTACTTC | CASSHSGTSYDEQYF
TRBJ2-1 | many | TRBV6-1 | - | TGTGCCAGCAGTAGGGGAGGCCCGAGCTATGAGCAGTTCTTC | CASSRGGPSYEQFF
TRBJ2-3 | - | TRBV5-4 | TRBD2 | TGTGCCAGCAGTTTGACTAGCGGGGGGGCCGGTGATACGCAGTATTTT | CASSLTSGGAGDTQYF
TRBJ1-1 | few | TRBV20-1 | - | TGCAGTGCTAGTGCCAGGTACACTGAAGCTTTCTTT | CSASARYTEAFF
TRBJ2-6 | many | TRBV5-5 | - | TGTGCCAGCAGCTTGGAGGCCTCTGGGGCCAACGTCCTGACTTTC | CASSLEASGANVLTF
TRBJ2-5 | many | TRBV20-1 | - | TGCAGTGCTCGCGGGAAGCTCGAAGAGACCCAGTACTTC | CSARGKLEETQYF
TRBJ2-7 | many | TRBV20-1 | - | TGCAGTGCTTCCAAAGCGGGCCCCTACGAGCAGTACTTC | CSASKAGPYEQYF
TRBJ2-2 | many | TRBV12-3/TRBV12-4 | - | TGTGCCAGCCGACGGACAGACAAGAACACCGGGGAGCTGTTTTTT | CASRRTDKNTGELFF
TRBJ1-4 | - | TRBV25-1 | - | TGTGCCAGCAGTGTGGGGCCCCGCGGGTTGTTTTTT | CASSVGPRGLFF
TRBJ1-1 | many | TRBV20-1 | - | TGCAGTGCTCAGACCCTTCTCCGAACCCGCGGGGACGCTTTCTTT | CSAQTLLRTRGDAFF
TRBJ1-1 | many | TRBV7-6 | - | TGTGCCAGCAGCCCCGCGGCGGGGGGAGGAACTGAAGCTTTCTTT | CASSPAAGGGTEAFF
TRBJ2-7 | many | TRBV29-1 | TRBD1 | TGCAGCGTGGAACCGGGACAGGGTTACGAGCAGTACTTC | CSVEPGQGYEQYF
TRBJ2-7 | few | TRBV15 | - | TGTGCCACCAGCGTCCGGACGTCCTACGAGCAGTACTTC | CATSVRTSYEQYF
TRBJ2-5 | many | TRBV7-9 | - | TGTGCCAGCAGCTTACAGGGAACCGAGACCCAGTACTTC | CASSLQGTETQYF
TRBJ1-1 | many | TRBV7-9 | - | TGTGCCAGCAGCGTCGGGGGCTGGGGCACTGAAGCTTTCTTT | CASSVGGWGTEAFF
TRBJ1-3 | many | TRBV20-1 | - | TGCAGTGCTAAGACCTCTGGAAACACCATATATTTT | CSAKTSGNTIYF
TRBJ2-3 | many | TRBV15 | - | TGTGCCACCGGATGGCGACTGACAGATACGCAGTATTTT | CATGWRLTDTQYF
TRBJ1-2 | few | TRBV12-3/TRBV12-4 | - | TGTGCCAGCAGTTTAGGTCCAGGGATCAGTGGCTACACCTTC | CASSLGPGISGYTF
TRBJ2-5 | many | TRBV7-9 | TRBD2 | TGTGCCAGCAGCTTATACGGGGGGACCCAAGAGACCCAGTACTTC | CASSLYGGTQETQYF
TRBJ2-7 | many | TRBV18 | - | TGTGCCAGCAGCCCTAATTACGAGCAGTACTTC | CASSPNYEQYF
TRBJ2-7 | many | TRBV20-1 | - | TGCAGTGCTAGAGATGGGGGACGATCGGGAGAGCAGTACTTC | CSARDGGRSGEQYF